The clone carrying this T cell receptor (beta chain) appeared many times. No antigen is known for it. Thyroid surgery had not been preceded by any treatment in any patient. The sample is drawn from a study of metastatic and nonmetastatic thyroid tumors. As for the study in general: Repertoire comparisons spanned blood and tumor or nodule tissue from malignant and benign thyroid patients. The study, taken as a whole, reports: It was reportedly found that TCR beta diversity was significantly higher in malignant thyroid tumors than in benign nodules, a difference seen in both blood and tumor samples.

V was pared by 6 bases and J by 15 bases, with 18 bases between. This CDR3 contains 12 residues. Germline CDR1 is MDHEN and CDR2 is SYDVKM. TCRdb re-analyzed the PCR reads using MiXCR. The table lists 53,000 or so clones, 20% to 25% of them singletons. Sequenced sample: blood. The TCR was taken from a female donor with papillary thyroid cancer or a benign thyroid nodule (not recorded which). Some clones in this sample may be carry-over from other donors' samples. V and J are TRBV28 and TRBJ2-4; D not resolved. The CDR3 nucleotides read TGTGCCAGCAGCCGGACGGCGATGAATTGGTACTTC. It specifies CASSRTAMNWYF.